This entry features one T cell receptor beta chain sequence. This sample was taken from a study of blood T cell repertoires in COVID-19. Whole-study context: The cDNA or gDNA used as material had been derived from T cells, B-cell-depleted T cells, or PBMCs.

The CDR3 runs to 14 residues. J gave up 7 bases and V 5 bases, and 5 bases lay outside the gene matches. Germline lookup yields CDR1 SGHAT and CDR2 FQDESV (reference sequence). The method was immunoSEQ multiplex PCR; TCRdb's version includes in-frame clones alone and lacks a portion of them. The sample comprises about 76,000 clones, about 88% of which are singletons, and approximately 9.1% rests with the top ten. Source material: peripheral blood. This receptor was taken from a human donor in a cohort sampled during active COVID-19. The chain combines TRBV11-1 with TRBJ1-6; 7 bases line up with TRBD1. This CDR3 is CASSLQGGNSPLHF. The CDR3, as DNA: TGTGCCAGCAGCCTCCAGGGGGGCAATTCACCCCTCCACTTT.